This TCR beta chain was retrieved from a study of blood T cell repertoires in COVID-19. In the original processing: Reference gene primer amplification gave nucleated cell count estimates. TCRdb's copy holds only in-frame clones and misses some; the assay was immunoSEQ multiplex PCR. The V and J calls and clone size come from that table; D and trimming were worked out from the DNA. The sample lists about 120,000 clones, 82% occurring once. The CDR3 contains 15 residues. The genes are TRBV21-1 and TRBJ1-2; TRBD1 is the table's D call and was not checked against the DNA. TRBV21-1 is termed a pseudogene. The TCR sequence derives from a woman aged 65 to 85 with acute or convalescent COVID-19. Sequencing was done on a sample of peripheral blood. DNA for the CDR3: TGTGCCAGCAGCAAAAAGGTGGCAGGGGGCTATGGCTACACCTTC. Translated, it gives CASSKKVAGGYGYTF.